This TCR beta chain was recovered during a study of cytomegalovirus exposure and HLA in healthy donors. Study results and limitations: In a later analysis, approximately 18,000 TCR beta sequences were associated with HLA alleles at 0.05 false discovery rate.

The CDR3 covers 13 residues. Per the germline V gene, CDR1 is SNHLY and CDR2 is FYNNEI. Trimming took 0 bases from V and 7 from J, leaving 7 bases between them. Of note for this clone: Its cognate antigen is unknown.

13 Jbeta primers and 60 Vbeta primers were used for the PCR. Only in-frame clones appear in the TCRdb table, and some are missing; sequencing was by immunoSEQ multiplex PCR. The sample has tens of thousands of clones, less than 80% seen once. The TCR comes from a woman between 50 and 59 years old in good health and CMV-seropositive. The chain has TRBV2 and TRBJ1-3; D is unclear. Sequenced material: PBMCs. CDR3 protein: CASSEAEANTIYF. CDR3 bases: TGTGCCAGCAGTGAAGCCGAGGCCAACACCATATATTTT.